The TCR beta chain under discussion was sequenced for a study of STAT3 mutations in large granular lymphocyte leukemia. Produced via immunoSEQ multiplex PCR; TCRdb's table is partial and in-frame only. The sample carries about 15,000 clones, 80% to 95% recorded once. This clone was seen once. Its antigen is currently unknown. Germline V CDR1 and CDR2: LNHDA, SQIVND (reference sequence). Trimming pared 3 bases from V and 8 bases from J, leaving 16 bases between. The length of the CDR3 is 14 residues. Whole-study results and caveats: After therapy, 6 of 18 patients switched clonotypes, all new clones STAT3 wild type. A small but highly pathogenic clone may have been missed. At least one immunodominant TCR beta clonotype appeared in every T-cell large granular lymphocyte leukemia patient.

The rearrangement joins TRBV19 to TRBJ1-1, with D perhaps TRBD1 (5 bases). The sequence was obtained from a woman in her forties or fifties with T-cell large granular lymphocyte leukemia. Some clones in this sample may be carry-over from other donors' samples. Sample: peripheral blood mononuclear cells. The CDR3 bases are TGTGCCAGTAGTATTTCGGCAGGGAATTTGGAAGCTTTCTTT. It encodes CASSISAGNLEAFF.